In its sample, the clone carrying this TCR beta chain was seen once. Its antigen remains unidentified. This sample is part of a study of glioma-infiltrating T cells. Overall study context: Dexamethasone exposure before glioma surgery was limited to six or fewer days. Study findings and constraints: Very few CDR3 sequences were shared between tissue and blood. Shared blood CDR3 signature motifs marked patients with low tissue-blood divergence.

TCR alpha and beta CDR3 regions were amplified from RNA using iRepertoire nested multiplex PCR. For one-step reverse transcription and amplification, about 90-400 ng of tissue mRNA or PBMC total RNA was used. TCRdb re-called the multiplex PCR reads through MiXCR, storing one row per CDR3 protein. The table records around 390,000 distinct CDR3 sequences, less than 50% of them present only once. The V end was cut by 6 bases, the J end by 1 base, with 12 bases between. The CDR3 sequence is 14 residues long. The receptor's source is a human donor with low-grade glioma or glioblastoma, undergoing nonglioma brain surgery, or in good health (not recorded which). The V gene is TRBV12-3 or TRBV12-4, the J gene TRBJ2-5, with D perhaps TRBD2 (5 bases). What was sequenced was glioma tissue, nonneoplastic brain tissue, or PBMCs (not recorded which). The CDR3, as DNA: TGTGCCAGCAGCTTCAATGGACTCCAAGAGACCCAGTACTTC. It codes for CASSFNGLQETQYF.